This paragraph reports one TCR beta chain. Antigen specificity is unknown. The primer mix had 60 Vbeta and 13 Jbeta primers. The repertoire was sequenced with immunoSEQ multiplex PCR; TCRdb's copy has only in-frame clones and lacks some. The table lists 150,000 to 200,000 clones, 75% to 90% of them singletons. The data derive from a study of cytomegalovirus exposure and HLA in healthy donors. Findings of the study overall: In an earlier analysis, in fewer than 700 donors, most V segments appeared productive either ~87% or ~30% of the time. Researchers reported in a later analysis that common viral pathogens appeared linked to several top clusters. Donors were assumed by presence/absence analyses to have roughly uniform sequencing depth.

Germline assignment: CDR1 KGHSH and CDR2 LQKENI. This CDR3 is 15 amino acids long. The V segment lost 2 bases and the J segment 4 bases; nucleotides outside the gene matches: 6. Material: PBMCs. This TCR came from a male donor in good health and CMV-seropositive. V gene TRBV18 combines with J gene TRBJ1-2; 8 nucleotides line up with TRBD1. CDR3 coding DNA: TGTGCCAGCTCACCAGGACAGGGACCTTCCTATGGCTACACCTTC. This codes for CASSPGQGPSYGYTF.